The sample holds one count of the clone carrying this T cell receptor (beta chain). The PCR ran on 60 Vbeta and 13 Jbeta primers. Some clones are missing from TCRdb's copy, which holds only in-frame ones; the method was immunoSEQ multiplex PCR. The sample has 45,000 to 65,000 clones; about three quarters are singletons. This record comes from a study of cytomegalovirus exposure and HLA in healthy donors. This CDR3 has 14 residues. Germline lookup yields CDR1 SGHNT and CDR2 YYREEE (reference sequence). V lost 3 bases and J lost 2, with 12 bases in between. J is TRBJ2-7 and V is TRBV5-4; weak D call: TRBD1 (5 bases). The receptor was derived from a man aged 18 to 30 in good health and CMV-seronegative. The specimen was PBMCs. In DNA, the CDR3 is TGTGCCAGCAGCTGGTCAGGGAAAACCTACGAGCAGTACTTC. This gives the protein CASSWSGKTYEQYF.